This T cell receptor (beta chain) derives from a study of blood T cell repertoires in COVID-19 (dated by TCRdb to the early 2020s). Regarding the complete study: Collaborator samples came from the United States, Italy and Spain and covered acute and convalescent phases of COVID-19. The prospective study material was composed of cDNA or gDNA derived from T cells, B-cell-depleted T cells, or PBMCs. Deeply sampled blood TCRbeta repertoires from subjects exposed to, actively infected with, or recovered from COVID-19 were included in the dataset. The repertoires were released in a freely available public database intended as a resource for research on the immune response to SARS-CoV-2. The samples were drawn from two sources: the first 160 participants of the ongoing ImmuneRACE study, and 1,000 to 1,500 subjects contributed by 6 global collaborators. Sample metadata almost always included a de-identified subject ID, COVID-19 status, age in years and sex. Where available, HLA class I and class II types were taken from metadata supplied by the sample provider and were not determined by assay-based typing.

V trim: 6 bases; J trim: 2 bases; unmatched bases: 3. For CDR1 and CDR2, the germline V gene (reference sequence) lists LNHDA and SQIVND. Taken from cysteine to phenylalanine, the CDR3 has 14 residues. Of all the DNA, just the CDR3 is kept, 42 bases in frame from base 1. The collaborating institutions used their own protocols to collect whole blood in K2EDTA tubes. For TCRbeta analysis, collaborators shipped samples as frozen whole blood, isolated PBMCs, or DNA extracted from either of those sample types. General study outcomes and caveats: The amount of clinical and demographic metadata varied by source and participant and was provided uncurated.

TCRbeta CDR3 regions were amplified from genomic DNA using the immunoSEQ Assay, a bias-controlled multiplex PCR. Regarding the original processing steps: Nucleated cell counts per sample were estimated from amplification of reference gene primers within the assay. Sequence reads were collapsed and filtered to measure the absolute abundance of every unique TCRbeta CDR3 rearrangement. For each sample, productive Simpson clonality was calculated by taking the square root of Simpson's diversity index across productive rearrangements. TCRdb took over this immuneACCESS table, retaining in-frame rearrangements with V and J assigned. Such tables are incomplete; in checked studies, under half of the missing clones stem from an unresolved V gene, and the remainder is unexplained. That table supplies the V and J calls and clone size; D and trimming were determined from the DNA. This sample lists around 150,000 clones; approximately 92% were detected once. The ten largest clones take up 3.5% to 5% of the sample.

This clone came up once. It lacks a known antigen. Per-base qualities were not stored, and no clone one base away is much larger. Sequencing was carried out using peripheral blood. Rearrangement joined TRBV19 to TRBJ1-4; 7 bases in between match TRBD1. The TCR originated in a woman in her forties or fifties with acute or convalescent COVID-19. The nucleotide sequence reads as follows: TGTGCCAGTAGCCAGACAGGGACTAATGAAAAACTGTTTTTT. Translated, this gives CASSQTGTNEKLFF.